This entry lists 16 T cell receptor beta chains sequenced from one sample in a study of beta chain features in type 1 diabetes. Sequencing targeted expressed TCRB transcripts, as all isolated RNA had been reverse transcribed. The repertoire was sequenced with immunoSEQ multiplex PCR; TCRdb's copy has only in-frame clones and lacks some. The table lists some 330,000 clones, 11% of them singletons. The source material was naive CD4+ T cells from blood. The receptor set was obtained from a woman in her twenties or thirties in good health.

The chain uses TRBV2 and TRBJ1-4; D is unresolved. This CDR3 spans 14 amino acids. Deletions cut 6 bases from V and 7 bases from J, with 15 bases between. In germline, CDR1 is SNHLY, CDR2 FYNNEI. The CDR3 DNA reads as TGTGCCAGCAGAGGGTTGAGGGATCTTGAAAAACTGTTTTTT. Its protein is CASRGLRDLEKLFF.

J is TRBJ2-3 and V is TRBV11-2; unclear D gene. This CDR3 spans 15 amino acids. CDR1 and CDR2 from the germline V gene are SGHAT and FQNNGV. V was cut by 1 base and J by 0 bases, with 8 bases left in between. The CDR3 spells CASSLGASSTDTQYF. For the CDR3, the DNA is TGTGCCAGCAGCTTAGGGGCGTCTAGCACAGATACGCAGTATTTT.

The V and J genes are TRBV7-9 and TRBJ2-1; D possibly corresponds to TRBD1 (8 bases). CDR3 length: 14 residues. CDR1 is SEHNR and CDR2 is FQNEAQ in the germline V gene (reference sequence). V gave up 5 bases and J gave up 7 bases, with 15 bases separating them. CDR3 bases: TGTGCCAGCAGCATTGGACAGGGAGGGAATGAGCAGTTCTTC. It yields the protein CASSIGQGGNEQFF.

This clone was observed many times. The chain has TRBV23-1 and TRBJ2-7, with D perhaps TRBD1 (5 bases). TRBV23-1 is placed among ORFs of uncertain function. The CDR3 spans 16 residues. The V end lost 1 base, the J end lost 1 base, and 14 bases lay between the germline ends. CDR3 residues: CASSQYSLGQSYEQYF. In nucleotides, the CDR3 is TGCGCCAGCAGTCAATACTCGCTAGGACAATCCTACGAGCAGTACTTC.

V usage is TRBV19 and J usage is TRBJ2-1; no definite D call. The V gene's germline CDR1 is LNHDA and CDR2 SQIVND (reference sequence). This CDR3 contains 14 residues. The V end was cut by 2 bases, the J end by 0 bases, with 5 bases between. CDR3 sequence reads: CASSISSSYNEQFF. The CDR3 nucleotides read TGTGCCAGTAGTATATCCAGCTCCTACAATGAGCAGTTCTTC.

The chain recombines TRBV18 with TRBJ2-5; 7 bases are shared with TRBD1. V lost 2 bases, J lost 2 bases, and 5 bases stayed unmatched. CDR3 length: 15 amino acids. Germline V gene sequence: CDR1 KGHSH, CDR2 LQKENI. The CDR3 bases are TGTGCCAGCTCACCATGGGGACAGCCACAAGAGACCCAGTACTTC. Its protein product is CASSPWGQPQETQYF.

The table lists this clone with a few counts. The rearrangement links TRBV30 to TRBJ2-1; weak D call: TRBD1 (6 bases). CDR1 and CDR2 from the germline V gene are GTSNPN and SVGIG (reference sequence). The CDR3 is 17 amino acids. V gave up 2 bases and J gave up 1 base, with 18 bases separating them. CDR3 in DNA: TGTGCCTGGAGTTCCGCCTTACAGGGTATGTCCTACAATGAGCAGTTCTTC. Its translation: CAWSSALQGMSYNEQFF.

V is TRBV19 and J is TRBJ2-1, with TRBD1 matching over 8 bases. Germline loops: CDR1 LNHDA, CDR2 SQIVND (reference sequence). The J segment lost 4 bases and the V segment lost 5 bases, leaving 10 bases of the junction unmatched. The CDR3 is made up of 16 amino acids. CDR3 coding DNA: TGTGCCAGTAGTCGGATCCGGACAGGGCGATACAATGAGCAGTTCTTC. Its translation: CASSRIRTGRYNEQFF. Full variable domain (remainder filled in from reference TRBV19 and TRBJ2-1): DGGITQSPKYLFRKEGQNVTLSCEQNLNHDAMYWYRQDPGQGLRLIYYSQIVNDFQKGDIAEGYSVSREKKESFPLTVTSAQKNPTAFYLCASSRIRTGRYNEQFFGPGTRLTVL.

This clone was seen more than once but under ten times. The chain has TRBV7-6 and TRBJ2-5; D possibly corresponds to TRBD2 (5 bases). Germline CDR1 SGHVS, CDR2 FNYEAQ. This CDR3 region has 14 residues. Trimming stripped 0 bases from V and 4 bases from J, with 9 bases between. CDR3 DNA: TGTGCCAGCAGCTTAGCGGGAGTGCGAGAGACCCAGTACTTC. It encodes CASSLAGVRETQYF.

This clone was seen more than once but under ten times. The DNA for the CDR3 is TGCGCCAGCAGCCCCGGGCCAGCGGGGGGCGGCTGGGAGACCCAGTACTTC. Translation: CASSPGPAGGGWETQYF. The chain joins TRBV5-1 to TRBJ2-5; 9 bases agree with TRBD2. Germline V CDR1 and CDR2: SGHRS, YFSETQ. The CDR3 covers 17 residues. The J segment lost 5 bases and the V segment lost 4 bases, leaving 15 bases of the junction unmatched.

The rearrangement uses TRBV7-9 and TRBJ2-7; D possibly corresponds to TRBD2 (6 bases). In germline, CDR1 is SEHNR, CDR2 FQNEAQ (reference sequence). The V gene lost 5 bases and the J gene lost 7 bases, with 9 bases spanning the gap. The CDR3 covers 11 residues. The CDR3 loop reads CASSATREQYF. Written as DNA, the CDR3 is TGTGCCAGCAGCGCGACTAGGGAGCAGTACTTC.

A few counts support this clone. This chain links TRBV5-5 with TRBJ2-5; the D gene is possibly TRBD2 (6 bases). The CDR3 spans 13 residues. Germline lookup yields CDR1 SGHKS and CDR2 YYEKEE (reference sequence). V lost 4 bases and J lost 5, with 12 bases in between. The CDR3 is CASSGEERETQYF. The DNA for the CDR3 is TGTGCCAGCAGCGGGGAGGAGAGGGAGACCCAGTACTTC.

This clone was observed a handful of times. V is TRBV5-1 and J is TRBJ2-5; the match to TRBD1 covers 8 bases. The length of the CDR3 is 16 residues. Unmatched junction bases numbered 10, after V lost 4 bases and J lost 2 bases. Germline V gene data show CDR1 as SGHRS and CDR2 as YFSETQ. This CDR3 is CASSLRQGMGQETQYF. CDR3 DNA: TGCGCCAGCAGCCTGAGACAGGGGATGGGACAAGAGACCCAGTACTTC.

A few counts support this clone. The J gene is TRBJ2-1, the V gene TRBV30, with 10 bases identical to TRBD1. With 2 bases clipped from V and 8 bases from J, the junction kept 12 bases outside the gene matches. Germline loops: CDR1 GTSNPN, CDR2 SVGIG (reference sequence). This CDR3 has 16 amino acids. The CDR3: CAWSKHGTGAVYEQFF. The CDR3 DNA follows: TGTGCCTGGAGTAAACACGGGACAGGGGCTGTCTATGAGCAGTTCTTC.

This clone has a handful of counts. The chain joins TRBV5-4 to TRBJ1-2; D uncertain. V dropped 4 bases and J dropped 1 base, with 11 bases sitting between them. The CDR3 sequence is 14 residues long. CDR1 is SGHNT and CDR2 is YYREEE in the germline V gene (reference sequence). The DNA of the CDR3 is TGTGCCAGCAGCCCAGTACAGAATAACTATGGCTACACCTTC. Amino acid sequence: CASSPVQNNYGYTF.

CDR3 nucleotide sequence: TGCGCCAGCGGAGACAGGGAGGAGGAGACCCAGTACTTC. Its translation: CASGDREEETQYF. This chain uses TRBV4-3 with TRBJ2-5; D possibly corresponds to TRBD1 (7 bases). Germline V gene data show CDR1 as LGHNA and CDR2 as YSLEER. V was clipped by 8 bases and J by 5 bases, with 15 bases between them. CDR3 length: 13 residues.